This entry lists 21 T cell receptor beta chains sequenced from one sample in a study of long-term antiretroviral therapy in people with HIV. Survey-level resolution applied to immunoSEQ assay v3.0. Profiling relied on immunoSEQ multiplex PCR, and the TCRdb table lists in-frame clones only, not all of them. The profile shows about 16,000 clones, approximately 81% of them singletons. The sequencing used unsorted PBMCs, collected 0.5 years after starting antiretroviral therapy. The receptors originated from a woman aged 40 to 50 with HIV.

The rearrangement joins TRBV6-1 to TRBJ2-7; 9 bases are a match to TRBD2. V lost 8 bases to trimming and J lost 0 bases; unmatched junction nucleotides: 8. CDR1 is MNHNS, CDR2 SASEGT, per germline. The CDR3 runs to 15 residues. The CDR3 coding sequence is TGTGCCAGCGCACGACTAGCGGACAGCTCCTACGAGCAGTACTTC. This translates into CASARLADSSYEQYF.

V and J are TRBV7-9 and TRBJ2-2; D gene ambiguous. CDR1 and CDR2 (germline): SEHNR, FQNEAQ (reference sequence). V shed 6 bases and J shed 6 bases, with 8 bases lying between them. The CDR3 has 12 residues. The DNA of the CDR3 is TGTGCCAGCAGAACCCAGCCCGGGGAGCTGTTTTTT. Translation gives CASRTQPGELFF.

The chain has TRBV27 and TRBJ2-7; unclear D gene. The ends were cut back, 10 bases at V and 0 bases at J, with 10 bases in the middle. The CDR3 loop spans 12 amino acids. The germline CDR1 and CDR2 sequences are MNHEY and SMNVEV (reference sequence). The CDR3 sequence: CATAVSSYEQYF. In nucleotides, the CDR3 is TGTGCCACCGCAGTAAGCTCCTACGAGCAGTACTTC.

V gene TRBV9 combines with J gene TRBJ2-1, with 13 positions matching TRBD2. Germline trimming cut 4 bases from V and 7 bases from J; bases unmatched to any gene: 17. CDR1 SGDLS and CDR2 YYNGEE come from the germline V gene. The length of the CDR3 is 19 residues. The CDR3 loop reads CASSPWGKLAGGPGNEQFF. CDR3 nucleotides: TGTGCCAGCAGCCCCTGGGGAAAACTAGCGGGAGGGCCGGGGAATGAGCAGTTCTTC.

This chain uses TRBV7-6 with TRBJ2-3; D might be TRBD2 (6 bases). Germline CDR1 reads SGHVS; CDR2 reads FNYEAQ. V lost 1 base, J lost 3 bases, and 17 bases lay in between. The CDR3 loop spans 17 amino acids. CDR3 amino acids: CASSLESSGARTDTQYF. CDR3 DNA sequence: TGTGCCAGCAGCTTAGAAAGTTCGGGAGCCCGAACAGATACGCAGTATTTT.

The V and J genes are TRBV27 and TRBJ2-3, with a possible D match to TRBD1 (5 bases). Trimming took 3 bases from V and 3 from J, leaving 10 bases between them. This CDR3 has 14 amino acids. CDR1 and CDR2 from the germline V gene are MNHEY and SMNVEV (reference sequence). The CDR3 loop is CASSFQRGTDTQYF. The CDR3 DNA reads as TGTGCCAGCAGTTTTCAAAGGGGAACAGATACGCAGTATTTT.

In DNA form, the CDR3 reads TGCAGCGTTGATGGGACTGCGACCGGGGAGCTGTTTTTT. Residues: CSVDGTATGELFF. The rearrangement uses TRBV29-1 and TRBJ2-2, with D tentatively TRBD2 (6 bases). The CDR3 is 13 amino acids. The V gene lost 3 bases and the J gene lost 5 bases, with 10 bases spanning the gap. The germline CDR1 and CDR2 sequences are SQVTM and ANQGSEA.

The chain carries TRBV6-5 and TRBJ2-7; 11 bases map to TRBD2. The V gene end was trimmed by 0 bases and the J gene end by 3 bases; junction bases not matched to a gene: 4. The CDR3 runs 16 residues. In germline, CDR1 is MNHEY, CDR2 SVGAGI. DNA for the CDR3: TGTGCCAGCAGTTACTCGACACTAGCGGGAGTCTACGAGCAGTACTTC. Protein: CASSYSTLAGVYEQYF.

V is TRBV4-1 and J is TRBJ2-3; no firm D call. The V and J ends lost 1 base and 1 base respectively, with 6 bases between them. Germline V gene lookup returns CDR1 MGHRA and CDR2 YSYEKL. CDR3 length: 14 residues. DNA of the CDR3: TGCGCCAGCAGCCAAGGCCCCCGCACAGATACGCAGTATTTT. Encoded protein: CASSQGPRTDTQYF.

The rearrangement links TRBV28 to TRBJ1-2, with D maybe TRBD1 (6 bases). In germline, CDR1 is MDHEN, CDR2 SYDVKM. The CDR3 runs to 12 residues. V lost 7 bases to trimming and J lost 2 bases, with 8 bases between them. In DNA, the CDR3 is TGTGCCAGCAACGGACAGAACTATGGCTACACCTTC. This encodes CASNGQNYGYTF.

V usage is TRBV10-3 and J usage is TRBJ2-2; 12 nucleotides line up with TRBD2. The length of the CDR3 is 16 residues. The germline gives CDR1 ENHRY, CDR2 SYGVKD. The V and J ends lost 6 bases and 5 bases, in that order; junction bases with no gene match: 7. The CDR3 DNA reads as TGTGCCATCAGCGCTGTGACTAGCGGGAGTACCGGGGAGCTGTTTTTT. Translation: CAISAVTSGSTGELFF.

In this sample, this clone turned up a few times. The V gene is TRBV2, the J gene TRBJ1-3; D remains unclear. Germline values: CDR1 SNHLY, CDR2 FYNNEI. This CDR3 is built from 15 residues. V lost 2 bases to trimming and J lost 0 bases, with 8 bases between them. CDR3 nucleotide sequence: TGTGCCAGCAGTGAACTGCTTGGCTCTGGAAACACCATATATTTT. It specifies CASSELLGSGNTIYF.

As for this clone: Within the sample, other DNA sequences also encode this same CDR3. The V and J genes are TRBV5-4 and TRBJ2-7; the D call may be TRBD1 or TRBD2 (5 bases each). The germline V and J ends were trimmed by 4 bases and 1 base, with 12 bases remaining between them. CDR1 and CDR2 (germline): SGHNT, YYREEE (reference sequence). The CDR3 extends over 14 amino acids. The CDR3 sequence is CASSRREGSYEQYF. The DNA for the CDR3 is TGTGCCAGCAGCCGCCGTGAGGGGTCCTACGAGCAGTACTTC.

The chain has TRBV20-1 and TRBJ2-3; D gene uncertain. In germline, CDR1 is DFQATT, CDR2 SNEGSKA (reference sequence). The CDR3 is made up of 11 amino acids. The V gene lost 1 base and the J gene lost 5 bases, with 4 bases spanning the gap. The CDR3 loop reads CSARGGDTQYF. For the CDR3, the DNA is TGCAGTGCTAGAGGGGGAGATACGCAGTATTTT.

The chain carries TRBV18 and TRBJ1-2, with D possibly TRBD1 on 5 matching bases. This CDR3 has 16 residues. The ends were cut back, 3 bases at V and 3 bases at J, with 17 bases in the middle. Germline V gene sequence: CDR1 KGHSH, CDR2 LQKENI. CDR3: CASSPGTNRQDYGYTF. The CDR3 DNA is TGTGCCAGCTCACCTGGGACGAATCGCCAAGACTATGGCTACACCTTC.

The chain uses TRBV7-9 and TRBJ1-4; unclear D gene. The CDR3 runs to 15 residues. CDR1 and CDR2 from the germline V gene are SEHNR and FQNEAQ (reference sequence). Trimming removed 4 bases at V and 8 bases at J, with 17 bases between. The chain's CDR3 is CASSSPAKVGEKLFF. The CDR3 DNA sequence: TGTGCCAGCAGCTCCCCGGCAAAGGTTGGGGAAAAACTGTTTTTT.

The chain links TRBV28 to TRBJ2-5, with TRBD2 identical over 8 bases. Per germline, CDR1 MDHEN and CDR2 SYDVKM. The CDR3 covers 15 residues. V gave up 6 bases and J gave up 9 bases; unmatched junction bases: 15. The CDR3: CASSLVGGGPIAQYF. Written as DNA, the CDR3 is TGTGCCAGCAGCCTAGTCGGGGGGGGCCCAATAGCCCAGTACTTC.

The chain uses TRBV7-8 and TRBJ1-5; 7 bases line up with TRBD1. Germline lookup yields CDR1 SGHVS and CDR2 FQNEAQ. The CDR3 is 18 amino acids. The J segment lost 1 base and the V segment lost 4 bases, leaving 13 bases of the junction unmatched. The CDR3, as DNA: TGTGCCAGCAGCTCACGGACCGACAGGGCTTCGAGCAATCAGCCCCAGCATTTT. This codes for CASSSRTDRASSNQPQHF.

Concerning this clone: One junction end disagrees with the germline gene, perhaps due to a read error. The chain joins TRBV7-7 to TRBJ2-1; 9 bases align to TRBD1. Germline CDR1 is SSHAT and CDR2 is FNYEAQ (reference sequence). The CDR3 consists of 15 residues. CDR3 nucleotides: TGTGCTAGCAGCTTAGGTGGGACAGGGTACAATGAGCAGTTCTTC. Residues: CASSLGGTGYNEQFF. Full variable domain (missing parts from reference TRBV7-7 and TRBJ2-1): GAGVSQSPRYKVTKRGQDVTLRCDPISSHATLYWYQQALGQGPEFLTYFNYEAQPDKSGLPSDRFSAERPEGSISTLTIQRTEQRDSAMYRCASSLGGTGYNEQFFGPGTRLTVL.

This chain links TRBV10-1 with TRBJ1-1, with D unclear. V lost 5 bases and J lost 0, with 16 bases in between. Germline CDR1 reads WNHNN; CDR2 reads SYGVQD (reference sequence). CDR3 size: 16 residues. The CDR3 sequence is CASSPSGRTLNTEAFF. The CDR3, as DNA: TGCGCCAGCAGTCCCAGTGGGAGGACTTTGAACACTGAAGCTTTCTTT.

The chain couples TRBV11-2 to TRBJ2-3; possible D gene TRBD2, 5 bases. CDR1 is SGHAT, CDR2 FQNNGV, per germline. The CDR3 runs to 15 residues. V was pared by 8 bases and J by 5 bases, with 20 bases between. The CDR3 nucleotides are TGTGCCAGCCCTGGCGCGGGTTGGGTTAAAGATACGCAGTATTTT. Translated, it gives CASPGAGWVKDTQYF.